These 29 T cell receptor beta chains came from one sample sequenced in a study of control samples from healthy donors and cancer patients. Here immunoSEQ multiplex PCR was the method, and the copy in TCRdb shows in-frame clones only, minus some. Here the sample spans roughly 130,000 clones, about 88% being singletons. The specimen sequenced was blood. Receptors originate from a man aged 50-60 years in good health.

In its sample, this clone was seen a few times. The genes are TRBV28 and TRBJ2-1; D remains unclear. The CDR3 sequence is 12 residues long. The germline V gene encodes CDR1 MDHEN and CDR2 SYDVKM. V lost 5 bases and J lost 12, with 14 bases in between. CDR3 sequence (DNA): TGTGCCAGCAGTCCCGACACGGGCATGCAGTTCTTC. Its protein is CASSPDTGMQFF.

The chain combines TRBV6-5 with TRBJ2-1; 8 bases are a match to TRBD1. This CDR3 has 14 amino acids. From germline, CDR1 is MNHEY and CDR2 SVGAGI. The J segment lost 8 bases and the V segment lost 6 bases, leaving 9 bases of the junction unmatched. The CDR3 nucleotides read TGTGCCAGCAGACCACCCGGACAGGGCCATGAGCAGTTCTTC. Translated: CASRPPGQGHEQFF.

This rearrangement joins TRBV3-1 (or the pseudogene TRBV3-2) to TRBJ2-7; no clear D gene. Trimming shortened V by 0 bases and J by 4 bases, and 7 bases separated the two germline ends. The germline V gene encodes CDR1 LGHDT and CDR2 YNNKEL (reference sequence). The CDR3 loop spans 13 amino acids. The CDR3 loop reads CASSQDPGYEQYF. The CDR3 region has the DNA TGTGCCAGCAGCCAAGATCCCGGGTACGAGCAGTACTTC.

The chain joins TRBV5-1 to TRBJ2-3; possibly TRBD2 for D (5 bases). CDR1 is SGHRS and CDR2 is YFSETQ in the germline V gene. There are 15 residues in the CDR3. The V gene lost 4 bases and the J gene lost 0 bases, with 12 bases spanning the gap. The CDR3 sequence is CASSKAGPSTDTQYF. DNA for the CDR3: TGCGCCAGCAGCAAGGCGGGCCCTAGCACAGATACGCAGTATTTT.

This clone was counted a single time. CDR3 sequence: CASSLPGALGYTF. Here the CDR3 DNA reads TGTGCCAGCTCACTTCCCGGGGCCCTTGGCTACACCTTC. This chain links TRBV18 with TRBJ1-2; D possibly corresponds to TRBD1 (5 bases). V was pared by 4 bases and J by 7 bases, with 13 bases between. Germline V CDR1 and CDR2: KGHSH, LQKENI. CDR3 size: 13 residues.

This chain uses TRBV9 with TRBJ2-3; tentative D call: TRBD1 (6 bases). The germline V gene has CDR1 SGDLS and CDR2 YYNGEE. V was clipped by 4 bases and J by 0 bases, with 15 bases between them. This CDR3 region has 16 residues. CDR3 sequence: CASSSTGGPSTDTQYF. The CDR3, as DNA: TGTGCCAGCAGCTCCACTGGGGGCCCTAGCACAGATACGCAGTATTTT.

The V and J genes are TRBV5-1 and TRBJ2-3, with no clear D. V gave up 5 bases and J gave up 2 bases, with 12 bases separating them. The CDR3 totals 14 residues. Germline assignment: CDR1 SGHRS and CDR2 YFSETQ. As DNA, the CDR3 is TGCGCCAGCAGATCTGGTCTCTACACAGATACGCAGTATTTT. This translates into CASRSGLYTDTQYF.

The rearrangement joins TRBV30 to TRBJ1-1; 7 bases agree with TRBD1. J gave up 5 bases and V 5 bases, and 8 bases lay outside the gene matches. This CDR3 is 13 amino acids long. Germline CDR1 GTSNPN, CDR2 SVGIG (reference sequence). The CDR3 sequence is CAWETGSRTEAFF. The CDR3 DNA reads TGTGCCTGGGAGACAGGGAGTCGAACTGAAGCTTTCTTT.

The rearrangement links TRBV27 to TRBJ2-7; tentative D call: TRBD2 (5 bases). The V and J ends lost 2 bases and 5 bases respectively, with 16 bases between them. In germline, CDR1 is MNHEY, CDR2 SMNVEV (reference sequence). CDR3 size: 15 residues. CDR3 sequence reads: CASSLTGYLGHEQYF. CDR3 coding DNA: TGTGCCAGCAGTTTAACGGGGTACCTTGGGCACGAGCAGTACTTC.

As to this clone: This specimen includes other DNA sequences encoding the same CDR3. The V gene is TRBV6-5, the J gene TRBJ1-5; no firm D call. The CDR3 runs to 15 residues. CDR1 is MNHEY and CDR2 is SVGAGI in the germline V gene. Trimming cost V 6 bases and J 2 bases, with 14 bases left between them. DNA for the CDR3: TGTGCCAGCAGGATGGAAAGTAGAGGCAATCAGCCCCAGCATTTT. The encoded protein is CASRMESRGNQPQHF.

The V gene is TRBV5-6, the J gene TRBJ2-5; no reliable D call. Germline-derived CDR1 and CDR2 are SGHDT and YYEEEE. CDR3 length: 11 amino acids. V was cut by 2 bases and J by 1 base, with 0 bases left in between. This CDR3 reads CASSFQETQYF. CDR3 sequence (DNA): TGTGCCAGCAGCTTCCAAGAGACCCAGTACTTC.

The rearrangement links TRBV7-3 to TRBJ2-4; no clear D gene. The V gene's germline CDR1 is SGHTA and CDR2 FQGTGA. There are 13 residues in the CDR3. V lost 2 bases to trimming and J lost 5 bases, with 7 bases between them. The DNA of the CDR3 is TGTGCCAGCAGCTTAGGCAGAGAAAACATTCAGTACTTC. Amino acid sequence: CASSLGRENIQYF.

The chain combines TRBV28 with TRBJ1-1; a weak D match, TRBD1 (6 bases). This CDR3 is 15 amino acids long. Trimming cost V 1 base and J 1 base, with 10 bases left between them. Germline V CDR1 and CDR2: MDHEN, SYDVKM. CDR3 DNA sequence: TGTGCCAGCAGTTTATTTACAGGGCAGAACACTGAAGCTTTCTTT. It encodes CASSLFTGQNTEAFF.

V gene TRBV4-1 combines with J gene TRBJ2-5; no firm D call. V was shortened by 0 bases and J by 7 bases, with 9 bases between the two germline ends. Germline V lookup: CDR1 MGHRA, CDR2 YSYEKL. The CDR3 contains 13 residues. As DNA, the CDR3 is TGCGCCAGCAGCCAAGACCCATATGGGACCCAGTACTTC. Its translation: CASSQDPYGTQYF.

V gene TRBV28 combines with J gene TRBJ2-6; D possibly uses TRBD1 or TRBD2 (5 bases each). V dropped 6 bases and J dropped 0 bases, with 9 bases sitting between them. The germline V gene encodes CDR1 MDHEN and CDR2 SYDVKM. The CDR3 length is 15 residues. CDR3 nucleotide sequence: TGTGCCAGCAGGGTTGGGGGCTCTGGGGCCAACGTCCTGACTTTC. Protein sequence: CASRVGGSGANVLTF.

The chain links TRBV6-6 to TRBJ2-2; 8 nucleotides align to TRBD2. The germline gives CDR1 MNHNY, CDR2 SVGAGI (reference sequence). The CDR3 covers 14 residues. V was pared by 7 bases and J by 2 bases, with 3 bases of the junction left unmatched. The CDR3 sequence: CASIRGGNTGELFF. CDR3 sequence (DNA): TGTGCCAGCATCCGGGGGGGTAACACCGGGGAGCTGTTTTTT.

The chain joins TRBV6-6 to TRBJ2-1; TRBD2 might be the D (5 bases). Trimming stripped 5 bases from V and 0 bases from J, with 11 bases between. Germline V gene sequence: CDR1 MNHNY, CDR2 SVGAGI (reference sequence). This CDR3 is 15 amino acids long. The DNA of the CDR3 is TGTGCCAGCAGTCGATCGGGGAACTCCTACAATGAGCAGTTCTTC. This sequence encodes CASSRSGNSYNEQFF.

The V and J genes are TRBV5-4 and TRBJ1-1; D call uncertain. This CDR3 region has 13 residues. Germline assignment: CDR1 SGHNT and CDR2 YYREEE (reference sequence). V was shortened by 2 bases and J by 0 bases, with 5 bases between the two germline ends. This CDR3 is CASSFRMNTEAFF. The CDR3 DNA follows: TGTGCCAGCAGCTTCAGGATGAACACTGAAGCTTTCTTT.

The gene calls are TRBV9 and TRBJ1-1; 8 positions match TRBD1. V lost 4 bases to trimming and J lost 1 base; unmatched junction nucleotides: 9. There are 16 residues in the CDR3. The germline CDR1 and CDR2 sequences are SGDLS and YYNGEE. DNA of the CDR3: TGTGCCAGCAGCCCACGGCAGGGGGCTGGGAACACTGAAGCTTTCTTT. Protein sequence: CASSPRQGAGNTEAFF.

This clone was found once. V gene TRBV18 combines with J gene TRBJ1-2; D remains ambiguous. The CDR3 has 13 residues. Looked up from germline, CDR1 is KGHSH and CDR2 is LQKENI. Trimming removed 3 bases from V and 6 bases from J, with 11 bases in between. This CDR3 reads CASSPGGWDGYTF. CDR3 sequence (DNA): TGTGCCAGCTCACCCGGCGGTTGGGATGGCTACACCTTC.

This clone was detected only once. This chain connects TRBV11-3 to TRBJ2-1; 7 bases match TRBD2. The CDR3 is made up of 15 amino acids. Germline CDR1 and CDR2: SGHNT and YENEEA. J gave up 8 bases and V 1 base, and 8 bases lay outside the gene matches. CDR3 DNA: TGTGCCAGCAGCTTAGGTCGAGCCCGGGAGGATGAGCAGTTCTTC. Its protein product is CASSLGRAREDEQFF.

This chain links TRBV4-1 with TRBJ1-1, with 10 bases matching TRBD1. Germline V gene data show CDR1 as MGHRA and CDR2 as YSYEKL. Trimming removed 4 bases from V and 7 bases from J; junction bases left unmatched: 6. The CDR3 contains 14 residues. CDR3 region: CASSPHGQGDEAFF. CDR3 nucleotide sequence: TGCGCCAGCAGCCCCCACGGACAGGGGGATGAAGCTTTCTTT.

The chain's CDR3 is CASEGGLNTGELFF. The CDR3 DNA reads TGCGCCAGCGAGGGAGGCCTGAACACCGGGGAGCTGTTTTTT. The rearrangement links TRBV10-2 to TRBJ2-2; a weak D match, TRBD2 (6 bases). V was cut by 8 bases and J by 1 base, with 11 bases left in between. The CDR3 totals 14 residues. Germline-derived CDR1 and CDR2 are WSHSY and SAAADI.

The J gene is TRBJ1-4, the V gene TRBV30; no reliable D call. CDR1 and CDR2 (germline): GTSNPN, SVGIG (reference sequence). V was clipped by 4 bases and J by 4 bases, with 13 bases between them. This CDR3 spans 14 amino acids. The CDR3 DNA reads TGTGCCTGGAAACTAGGCAGAAATAATGAAAAACTGTTTTTT. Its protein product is CAWKLGRNNEKLFF. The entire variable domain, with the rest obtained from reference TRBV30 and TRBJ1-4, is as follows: SQTIHQWPATLVQPVGSPLSLECTVEGTSNPNLYWYRQAAGRGLQLLFYSVGIGQISSEVPQNLSASRPQDRQFILSSKKLLLSDSGFYLCAWKLGRNNEKLFFGSGTQLSVL.

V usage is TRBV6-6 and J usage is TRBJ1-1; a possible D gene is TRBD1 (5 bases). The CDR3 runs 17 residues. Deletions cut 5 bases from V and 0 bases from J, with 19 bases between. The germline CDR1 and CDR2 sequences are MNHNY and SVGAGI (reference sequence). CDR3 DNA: TGTGCCAGCAGTCCGGGACCACCTCACGGGATGAACACTGAAGCTTTCTTT. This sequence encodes CASSPGPPHGMNTEAFF.

The CDR3 DNA sequence: TGTGCCAGCAGCTTATTTGCAGAAAACACTGAAGCTTTCTTT. Translation: CASSLFAENTEAFF. This chain uses TRBV7-3 with TRBJ1-1; D is ambiguous. V was cut by 2 bases and J by 2 bases, with 9 bases left in between. Per the germline V gene, CDR1 is SGHTA and CDR2 is FQGTGA. The CDR3 sequence is 14 residues long.

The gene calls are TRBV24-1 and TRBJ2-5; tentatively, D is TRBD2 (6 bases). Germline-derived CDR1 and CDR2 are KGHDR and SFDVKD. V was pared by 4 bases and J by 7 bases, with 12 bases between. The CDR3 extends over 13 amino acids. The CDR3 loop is CATSDKRAGTQYF. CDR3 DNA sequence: TGTGCCACCAGTGACAAGCGGGCCGGGACCCAGTACTTC.

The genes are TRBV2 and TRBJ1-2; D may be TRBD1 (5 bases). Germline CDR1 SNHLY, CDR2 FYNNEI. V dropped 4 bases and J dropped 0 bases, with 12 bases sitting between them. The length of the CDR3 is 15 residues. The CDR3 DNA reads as TGTGCCAGCAGTGTGGTCGGGGCCGCTAACTATGGCTACACCTTC. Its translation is CASSVVGAANYGYTF.

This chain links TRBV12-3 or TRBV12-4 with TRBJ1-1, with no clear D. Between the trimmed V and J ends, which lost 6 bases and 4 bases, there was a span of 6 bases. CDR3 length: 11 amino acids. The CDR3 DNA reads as TGTGCCAGCAGCGTGAGCACTGAAGCTTTCTTT. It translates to CASSVSTEAFF.